The 27 T cell receptor beta chains below all came from one sample that was sequenced in a study of shared clonotypes between healthy human individuals. Naive-designated CD8 cells lacked CD45RO, were positively enriched for CCR7, and omitted terminally differentiated effector memory CD45RA+ cells. The protocol was immunoSEQ multiplex PCR, while the TCRdb copy is restricted to in-frame clones and leaves out a portion. The data show millions of clones, approximately 95% seen once. Sequencing was performed on naive CD8+ T cells sorted from blood. The origin of the receptors is a young man in good health.

CDR3 residues: CASSLGQGITEAFF. In DNA, the CDR3 is TGTGCCAGCAGCCTGGGACAGGGTATCACTGAAGCTTTCTTT. The chain joins TRBV13 to TRBJ1-1; 9 nucleotides line up with TRBD1. Losses at the gene ends were 5 bases for V and 4 bases for J; bases not matched to a gene: 5. CDR1 and CDR2 from the germline V gene are PRHDT and FYEKMQ (reference sequence). The CDR3 is made up of 14 amino acids.

This clone has just one count. At the DNA level, this CDR3 is encoded by other sequences in the same sample as well. The CDR3 loop is CASSFEGGNTEAFF. DNA of the CDR3: TGCGCCAGCAGCTTTGAAGGGGGTAACACTGAAGCTTTCTTT. The chain combines TRBV5-1 with TRBJ1-1, with D possibly TRBD1 on 6 matching bases. Trimming took off 2 bases at V and 2 bases at J, with 10 bases between the two ends. The CDR3 has 14 residues. From germline, CDR1 is SGHRS and CDR2 YFSETQ.

The genes are TRBV10-3 and TRBJ2-2; 7 bases are shared with TRBD1. J lost 5 bases, V lost 9 bases, and 9 bases had no gene match. Germline-derived CDR1 and CDR2 are ENHRY and SYGVKD. The CDR3 is 14 amino acids. Written as DNA, the CDR3 is TGTGCCATAAAAGGGACAGTCTCTACCGGGGAGCTGTTTTTT. Amino acid sequence: CAIKGTVSTGELFF.

The chain uses TRBV2 and TRBJ2-7, with D unclear. Trimming removed 6 bases at V and 6 bases at J, with 15 bases between. CDR1 is SNHLY, CDR2 FYNNEI, per germline. The CDR3 spans 13 residues. The CDR3 loop reads CASSLGPYGEQYF. The CDR3 region has the DNA TGTGCCAGCAGCCTCGGGCCCTACGGCGAGCAGTACTTC.

This chain links TRBV11-2 with TRBJ2-7; D call uncertain. The CDR3 has 15 amino acids. Trimming stripped 0 bases from V and 0 bases from J, with 9 bases between. The germline gives CDR1 SGHAT, CDR2 FQNNGV. CDR3 coding DNA: TGTGCCAGCAGCTTAGATATCAGGAGCTCCTACGAGCAGTACTTC. Translating gives CASSLDIRSSYEQYF.

On this clone itself: The same CDR3 is also encoded by other DNA sequences in this sample. This chain uses TRBV4-1 with TRBJ2-7, with 7 bases aligning to TRBD1. Germline assignment: CDR1 MGHRA and CDR2 YSYEKL. CDR3 length: 15 amino acids. Trimming took 0 bases from V and 3 from J; bases not matched to a gene: 5. CDR3 coding DNA: TGCGCCAGCAGCCAAGAATTTGCAGGGGGCTACGAGCAGTACTTC. Protein: CASSQEFAGGYEQYF.

The CDR3 loop reads CAWTQGGNGELFF. CDR3 nucleotide sequence: TGTGCCTGGACCCAAGGGGGAAACGGGGAGCTGTTTTTT. The chain combines TRBV30 with TRBJ2-2, with D maybe TRBD1 (6 bases). The V end was cut by 4 bases, the J end by 7 bases, with 13 bases between. The germline gives CDR1 GTSNPN, CDR2 SVGIG (reference sequence). CDR3 size: 13 residues. Full variable domain (remainder filled in from reference TRBV30 and TRBJ2-2): SQTIHQWPATLVQPVGSPLSLECTVEGTSNPNLYWYRQAAGRGLQLLFYSVGIGQISSEVPQNLSASRPQDRQFILSSKKLLLSDSGFYLCAWTQGGNGELFFGEGSRLTVL.

V and J are TRBV2 and TRBJ1-5; D gene unclear. V dropped 10 bases and J dropped 4 bases, with 5 bases sitting between them. Per germline, CDR1 SNHLY and CDR2 FYNNEI. CDR3 length: 10 residues. In DNA form, the CDR3 reads TGTGCCACTAATAATCAGCCCCAGCATTTT. Amino acid sequence: CATNNQPQHF.

The chain links TRBV7-9 to TRBJ2-1, with 13 bases that match TRBD2. Germline lookup yields CDR1 SEHNR and CDR2 FQNEAQ (reference sequence). The CDR3 has 16 amino acids. Trimming took 6 bases from V and 3 from J; bases not matched to a gene: 5. The CDR3 here is CASRSTSGGVYNEQFF. Written as DNA, the CDR3 is TGTGCCAGCAGATCAACTAGCGGGGGGGTCTACAATGAGCAGTTCTTC.

Concerning this clone: Other DNA sequences in this sample translate to the same CDR3. This rearrangement joins TRBV7-9 to TRBJ2-7; possible D gene TRBD2, 5 bases. Germline V lookup: CDR1 SEHNR, CDR2 FQNEAQ (reference sequence). Trimming took 1 base from V and 2 from J, leaving 9 bases between them. The CDR3 sequence is 14 residues long. The CDR3 spells CASSLGGSAYEQYF. The CDR3 region has the DNA TGTGCCAGCAGCTTAGGTGGGAGCGCCTACGAGCAGTACTTC.

The chain employs TRBV2 and TRBJ1-5; no clear D. V lost 2 bases to trimming and J lost 0 bases, with 8 bases between them. The CDR3 is 15 amino acids. CDR1 is SNHLY and CDR2 is FYNNEI in the germline V gene. CDR3 sequence: CASSESLYSNQPQHF. The DNA of the CDR3 is TGTGCCAGCAGTGAAAGCTTGTATAGCAATCAGCCCCAGCATTTT.

The J gene is TRBJ1-1, the V gene TRBV11-2; D remains unclear. Germline CDR1 SGHAT, CDR2 FQNNGV. The V gene lost 0 bases and the J gene lost 3 bases, with 11 bases spanning the gap. The CDR3 covers 15 residues. CDR3 loop: CASSLDPGVYTEAFF. Written as DNA, the CDR3 is TGTGCCAGCAGCTTAGATCCGGGCGTTTACACTGAAGCTTTCTTT. Filled out from reference TRBV11-2 and TRBJ1-1, the complete variable domain reads EAGVAQSPRYKIIEKRQSVAFWCNPISGHATLYWYQQILGQGPKLLIQFQNNGVVDDSQLPKDRFSAERLKGVDSTLKIQPAKLEDSAVYLCASSLDPGVYTEAFFGQGTRLTVV.

Points on this clone: Additional DNA sequences in this sample encode the identical CDR3. This chain uses TRBV9 with TRBJ2-3; D remains ambiguous. This CDR3 spans 12 amino acids. CDR1 is SGDLS and CDR2 is YYNGEE in the germline V gene. The ends were cut back, 3 bases at V and 2 bases at J, with 4 bases in the middle. The CDR3 region has the DNA TGTGCCAGCAGCGGGTACACAGATACGCAGTATTTT. Protein product: CASSGYTDTQYF.

The rearrangement uses TRBV7-8 and TRBJ2-5; a possible D gene is TRBD2 (6 bases). The length of the CDR3 is 15 residues. Deletions cut 1 base from V and 4 bases from J, with 13 bases between. Germline V CDR1 and CDR2: SGHVS, FQNEAQ. CDR3 residues: CASSLVGGLAETQYF. CDR3 bases: TGTGCCAGCAGCTTAGTGGGGGGTTTAGCAGAGACCCAGTACTTC.

CDR3 sequence (DNA): TGTGCCAGCAGCCTAACGGAGTACCAAGAGACCCAGTACTTC. As protein: CASSLTEYQETQYF. The chain recombines TRBV5-5 with TRBJ2-5; D gene ambiguous. CDR3 length: 14 amino acids. Germline CDR1 SGHKS, CDR2 YYEKEE (reference sequence). V was trimmed by 4 bases and J by 0 bases, leaving 10 bases between them.

This chain uses TRBV5-6 with TRBJ1-2, with D maybe TRBD1 (5 bases). Germline V lookup: CDR1 SGHDT, CDR2 YYEEEE. The CDR3 is 13 residues long. Trimming left V 4 bases short and J 2 bases short, with 9 bases between. The CDR3 protein is CASSPPGNYGYTF. In nucleotides, the CDR3 is TGTGCCAGCAGCCCACCAGGGAACTATGGCTACACCTTC.

In this sample, this clone turned up once. This chain uses TRBV28 with TRBJ2-7; 7 bases line up with TRBD1. In germline, CDR1 is MDHEN, CDR2 SYDVKM. The CDR3 sequence is 13 residues long. Trimming took 6 bases from V and 6 from J; bases not matched to a gene: 8. The CDR3 DNA reads TGTGCCAGCAGCCTTGGGACAGCGGTCGAGCAGTACTTC. Its protein product is CASSLGTAVEQYF.

This clone was counted once. The V gene is TRBV7-6, the J gene TRBJ1-1; no definite D call. V was shortened by 5 bases and J by 1 base, with 8 bases between the two germline ends. Germline CDR1 SGHVS, CDR2 FNYEAQ. The CDR3 runs 13 residues. The CDR3 sequence: CASSDGENTEAFF. The CDR3 nucleotides are TGTGCCAGCAGCGATGGAGAGAACACTGAAGCTTTCTTT.

This clone was seen a few times. Other DNA sequences from this sample encode an identical CDR3 as well. The rearrangement uses TRBV27 and TRBJ1-1; weak D call: TRBD1 (5 bases). CDR3 size: 13 residues. The germline V gene encodes CDR1 MNHEY and CDR2 SMNVEV (reference sequence). Trimming removed 1 base at V and 2 bases at J, with 5 bases between. CDR3 in DNA: TGTGCCAGCAGTTTATGGGGCAACACTGAAGCTTTCTTT. Its protein is CASSLWGNTEAFF.

This chain uses TRBV6-6 with TRBJ2-2; D call uncertain. The germline V gene encodes CDR1 MNHNY and CDR2 SVGAGI (reference sequence). The V gene lost 9 bases and the J gene lost 5 bases, with 4 bases spanning the gap. This CDR3 is built from 10 residues. In nucleotides, the CDR3 is TGTGCCAGTAGAACCGGGGAGCTGTTTTTT. The encoded protein is CASRTGELFF.

As to this clone: Within the sample, other DNA sequences also encode this same CDR3. The chain combines TRBV19 with TRBJ2-1; maybe TRBD2 (5 bases). Germline CDR1 LNHDA, CDR2 SQIVND (reference sequence). The CDR3 is 13 residues long. V was trimmed by 1 base and J by 8 bases, leaving 9 bases between them. CDR3 bases: TGTGCCAGTAGTATAGTGGCGGGCGATGAGCAGTTCTTC. Translated, it gives CASSIVAGDEQFF.

The rearrangement uses TRBV5-1 and TRBJ1-1; D possibly corresponds to TRBD1 (6 bases). The V and J ends lost 0 bases and 2 bases respectively, with 14 bases between them. Germline V lookup: CDR1 SGHRS, CDR2 YFSETQ. The CDR3 runs 16 residues. This CDR3 reads CASSLDWGARNTEAFF. The CDR3 bases are TGCGCCAGCAGCTTGGATTGGGGGGCGCGAAACACTGAAGCTTTCTTT.

The rearrangement uses TRBV9 and TRBJ2-7; tentatively, D is TRBD1 or TRBD2 (5 bases each). The germline V and J ends were trimmed by 3 bases and 5 bases, with 18 bases remaining between them. The V gene's germline CDR1 is SGDLS and CDR2 YYNGEE. CDR3 length: 15 amino acids. The CDR3 nucleotides read TGTGCCAGCAGCGCAACCGGGACGGAGGTCGACGAGCAGTACTTC. Its protein product is CASSATGTEVDEQYF.

The gene calls are TRBV27 and TRBJ1-2; 7 nucleotides align to TRBD1. There are 15 residues in the CDR3. Germline-derived CDR1 and CDR2 are MNHEY and SMNVEV (reference sequence). V lost 6 bases and J lost 12; bases outside the gene matches: 19. CDR3 loop: CASSLTGNGPRFNTF. CDR3 nucleotides: TGTGCCAGCAGCCTGACAGGGAATGGGCCTCGTTTCAACACCTTC.

The chain employs TRBV11-2 and TRBJ2-7, with D maybe TRBD2 (6 bases). Trimming shortened V by 5 bases and J by 3 bases, and 17 bases separated the two germline ends. Germline V CDR1 and CDR2: SGHAT, FQNNGV. This CDR3 is built from 15 residues. DNA of the CDR3: TGTGCCAGCAGCATCAACCGGGACTCCCACTACGAGCAGTACTTC. Protein sequence: CASSINRDSHYEQYF.

In its sample, this clone was seen once. The J gene is TRBJ2-1, the V gene TRBV21-1; the DNA was not compared with TRBD2, the D call given in the table. TRBV21-1 is a known pseudogene. The CDR3 has 18 amino acids. Here the CDR3 reads CASRGGPSGRKSYNEQFF. CDR3 nucleotides: TGTGCCAGCAGGGGCGGACCTAGCGGGAGGAAATCCTACAATGAGCAGTTCTTC.

This rearrangement joins TRBV5-1 to TRBJ2-3; D is unresolved. The CDR3 has 16 residues. The ends were cut back, 4 bases at V and 2 bases at J, with 17 bases in the middle. Germline V lookup: CDR1 SGHRS, CDR2 YFSETQ. CDR3 bases: TGCGCCAGCAGCCCCAAAGACTCGAAAAACACAGATACGCAGTATTTT. Its translation: CASSPKDSKNTDTQYF.